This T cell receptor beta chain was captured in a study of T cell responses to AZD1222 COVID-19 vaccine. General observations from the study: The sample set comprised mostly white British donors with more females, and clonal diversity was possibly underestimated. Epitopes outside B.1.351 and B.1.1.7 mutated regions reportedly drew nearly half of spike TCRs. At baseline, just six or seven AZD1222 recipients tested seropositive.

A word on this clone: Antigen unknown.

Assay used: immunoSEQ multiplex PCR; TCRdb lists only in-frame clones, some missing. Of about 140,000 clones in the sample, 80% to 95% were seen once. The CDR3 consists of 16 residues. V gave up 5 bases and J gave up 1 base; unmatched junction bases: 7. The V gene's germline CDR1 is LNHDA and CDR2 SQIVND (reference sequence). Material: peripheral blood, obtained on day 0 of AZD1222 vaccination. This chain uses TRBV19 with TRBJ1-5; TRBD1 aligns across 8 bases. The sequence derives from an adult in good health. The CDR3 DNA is TGTGCCAGTAGTCCTCTGACAGGGGTAAGCAATCAGCCCCAGCATTTT. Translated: CASSPLTGVSNQPQHF. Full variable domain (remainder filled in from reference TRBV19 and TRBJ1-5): DGGITQSPKYLFRKEGQNVTLSCEQNLNHDAMYWYRQDPGQGLRLIYYSQIVNDFQKGDIAEGYSVSREKKESFPLTVTSAQKNPTAFYLCASSPLTGVSNQPQHFGDGTRLSIL.